The next 14 T cell receptor beta chains were all read from a single sample in a study of cytomegalovirus exposure and HLA in healthy donors. Produced via immunoSEQ multiplex PCR; TCRdb's table is partial and in-frame only. Here the sample spans 60,000 to 85,000 clones, 95% to 96% being singletons. Source material: PBMCs. These receptors all come from a woman aged 18-29 years in good health and CMV-seropositive.

The chain combines TRBV7-2 with TRBJ1-2, with 8 bases fitting TRBD1. V trimming: 7 bases; J trimming: 7 bases; junction bases outside the gene matches: 14. The CDR3 loop spans 15 amino acids. CDR1 and CDR2 from the germline V gene are SGHTA and FQGNSA. This chain's CDR3 is CASTSQGRGLGGYTF. In DNA form, the CDR3 reads TGTGCCAGCACCTCCCAGGGCAGGGGGCTCGGTGGCTACACCTTC.

Turning to this clone: At one end the junction does not follow the germline gene, possibly because of a read error. The J gene is TRBJ2-7, the V gene TRBV7-7, with 7 positions matching TRBD2. Germline CDR1 SSHAT, CDR2 FNYEAQ (reference sequence). This CDR3 is built from 15 residues. Here the CDR3 reads CASRNGEGRSYEQYF. The CDR3 DNA follows: TGTGCTAGCAGGAACGGGGAGGGAAGGTCCTACGAGCAGTACTTC.

The chain couples TRBV29-1 to TRBJ2-2, with D possibly matching TRBD2 (6 bases). From germline, CDR1 is SQVTM and CDR2 ANQGSEA. The V gene lost 4 bases and the J gene lost 3 bases, with 12 bases spanning the gap. This CDR3 is 14 amino acids long. DNA of the CDR3: TGCAGCGTTGGGCTAGGGGACTACACCGGGGAGCTGTTTTTT. Amino acid sequence: CSVGLGDYTGELFF.

The V and J genes are TRBV4-1 and TRBJ2-1; 7 bases are a match to TRBD2. The germline gives CDR1 MGHRA, CDR2 YSYEKL. J lost 0 bases, V lost 0 bases, and 2 bases had no gene match. The CDR3 sequence is 16 residues long. In DNA form, the CDR3 reads TGCGCCAGCAGCCAAGAAGGCGGGAGCTCCTACAATGAGCAGTTCTTC. This translates into CASSQEGGSSYNEQFF.

The rearrangement joins TRBV15 to TRBJ1-2; 8 positions agree with TRBD1. There are 17 residues in the CDR3. Germline assignment: CDR1 LNHNV and CDR2 YYDKDF (reference sequence). Unmatched junction bases numbered 15, after V lost 2 bases and J lost 7 bases. Here the CDR3 reads CATSRSRQGSPQSGYTF. The DNA of the CDR3 is TGTGCCACCAGCAGATCTCGACAGGGGTCTCCGCAGAGTGGCTACACCTTC.

The V call is TRBV7-9, the J call TRBJ2-3; 12 nucleotides align to TRBD2. V was pared by 5 bases and J by 0 bases, with 3 bases of the junction left unmatched. Germline assignment: CDR1 SEHNR and CDR2 FQNEAQ (reference sequence). The CDR3 is 16 amino acids. CDR3 DNA: TGTGCCAGCAGCCCCGGGACTAGCGGGAGCACAGATACGCAGTATTTT. Translated: CASSPGTSGSTDTQYF.

The chain uses TRBV4-3 and TRBJ2-5; D unresolved. Trimming took off 0 bases at V and 2 bases at J, with 4 bases between the two ends. The CDR3 extends over 13 amino acids. Germline V gene sequence: CDR1 LGHNA, CDR2 YSLEER. In DNA form, the CDR3 reads TGCGCCAGCAGCCAAGACCTACAAGAGACCCAGTACTTC. Protein: CASSQDLQETQYF.

The chain uses TRBV4-2 and TRBJ1-1, with D perhaps matching TRBD1 (5 bases). The CDR3 is 14 residues long. V shed 0 bases and J shed 8 bases, with 13 bases lying between them. Germline V gives CDR1 LGHNA, CDR2 YNFKEQ. CDR3 residues: CASSQDPRDKEAFF. CDR3 in DNA: TGTGCCAGCAGCCAAGATCCCAGGGATAAAGAAGCTTTCTTT.

V gene TRBV7-8 combines with J gene TRBJ2-3; 14 nucleotides agree with TRBD2. The CDR3 length is 16 residues. Germline loops: CDR1 SGHVS, CDR2 FQNEAQ. J was trimmed by 6 bases and V by 5 bases; bases with no gene match: 7. Here the CDR3 DNA reads TGTGCCAGCAGCCGCCAGACTAGCGGGAGGGCCGATACGCAGTATTTT. It specifies CASSRQTSGRADTQYF.

The rearrangement joins TRBV28 to TRBJ2-5; possible D gene TRBD2, 5 bases. This CDR3 has 17 residues. V lost 2 bases and J lost 4, with 20 bases in between. Germline lookup yields CDR1 MDHEN and CDR2 SYDVKM. CDR3 in DNA: TGTGCCAGCAGTTTACCCCCCTCCAGACGCCGGGGAGAGACCCAGTACTTC. Translating gives CASSLPPSRRRGETQYF. Complete variable domain (other parts from reference TRBV28 and TRBJ2-5): DVKVTQSSRYLVKRTGEKVFLECVQDMDHENMFWYRQDPGLGLRLIYFSYDVKMKEKGDIPEGYSVSREKKERFSLILESASTNQTSMYLCASSLPPSRRRGETQYFGPGTRLLVL.

The genes are TRBV7-6 and TRBJ2-7; 10 bases fit TRBD2. With 4 bases clipped from V and 0 bases from J, the junction kept 3 bases outside the gene matches. There are 15 residues in the CDR3. Germline V gene data show CDR1 as SGHVS and CDR2 as FNYEAQ. The CDR3 protein is CASSSSGGSSYEQYF. CDR3 sequence (DNA): TGTGCCAGCAGCTCTAGCGGGGGTAGCTCCTACGAGCAGTACTTC.

V is TRBV28 and J is TRBJ2-5; D is possibly TRBD2 (5 bases). The germline CDR1 and CDR2 sequences are MDHEN and SYDVKM. The CDR3 runs 13 residues. Trimming shortened V by 5 bases and J by 5 bases, and 12 bases separated the two germline ends. CDR3 in amino acids: CASSLGLTETQYF. CDR3 in DNA: TGTGCCAGCAGTCTAGGACTGACGGAGACCCAGTACTTC.

This chain uses TRBV28 with TRBJ2-1, with 7 bases matching TRBD2. The CDR3 extends over 13 amino acids. Germline CDR1 reads MDHEN; CDR2 reads SYDVKM. The trim removed 2 bases at V and 15 bases at J, leaving 10 bases unmatched. CDR3 in DNA: TGTGCCAGCAGTTTAGGGTCCAGCGGGGACGGGTTCTTC. Translation: CASSLGSSGDGFF.

The gene calls are TRBV5-1 and TRBJ1-1; D unclear. Trimming stripped 0 bases from V and 1 base from J, with 10 bases between. The CDR3 contains 15 residues. Germline CDR1 is SGHRS and CDR2 is YFSETQ. The CDR3 nucleotides are TGCGCCAGCAGCTTGGGTCACAGACAGAACACTGAAGCTTTCTTT. Translated, it gives CASSLGHRQNTEAFF.